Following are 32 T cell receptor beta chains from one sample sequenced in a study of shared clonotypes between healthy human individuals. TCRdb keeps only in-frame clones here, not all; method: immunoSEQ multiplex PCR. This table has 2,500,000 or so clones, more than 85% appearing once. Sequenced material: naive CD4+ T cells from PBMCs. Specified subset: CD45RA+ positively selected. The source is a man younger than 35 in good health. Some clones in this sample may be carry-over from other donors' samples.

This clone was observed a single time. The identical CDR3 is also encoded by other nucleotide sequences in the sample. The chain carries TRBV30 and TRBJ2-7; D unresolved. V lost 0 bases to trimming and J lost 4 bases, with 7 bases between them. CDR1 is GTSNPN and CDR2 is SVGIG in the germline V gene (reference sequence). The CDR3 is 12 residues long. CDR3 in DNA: TGTGCCTGGAGTGTCTCACTTTACGAGCAGTACTTC. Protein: CAWSVSLYEQYF.

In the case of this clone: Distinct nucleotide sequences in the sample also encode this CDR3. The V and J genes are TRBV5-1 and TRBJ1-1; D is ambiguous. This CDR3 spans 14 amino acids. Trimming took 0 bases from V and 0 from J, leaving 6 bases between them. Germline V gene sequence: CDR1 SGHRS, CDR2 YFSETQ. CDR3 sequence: CASSLEGLNTEAFF. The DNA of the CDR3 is TGCGCCAGCAGCTTGGAGGGATTGAACACTGAAGCTTTCTTT. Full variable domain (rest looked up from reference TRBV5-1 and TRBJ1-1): KAGVTQTPRYLIKTRGQQVTLSCSPISGHRSVSWYQQTPGQGLQFLFEYFSETQRNKGNFPGRFSGRQFSNSRSEMNVSTLELGDSALYLCASSLEGLNTEAFFGQGTRLTVV.

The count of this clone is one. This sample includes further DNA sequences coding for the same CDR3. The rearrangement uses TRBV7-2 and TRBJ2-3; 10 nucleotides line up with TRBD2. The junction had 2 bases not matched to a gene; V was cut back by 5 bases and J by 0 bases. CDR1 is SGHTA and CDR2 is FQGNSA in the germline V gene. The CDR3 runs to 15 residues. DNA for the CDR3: TGTGCCAGCAGCCCAGCGGGAGGGAGCACAGATACGCAGTATTTT. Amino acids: CASSPAGGSTDTQYF. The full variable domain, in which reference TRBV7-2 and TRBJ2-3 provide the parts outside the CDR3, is GAGVSQSPSNKVTEKGKDVELRCDPISGHTALYWYRQSLGQGLEFLIYFQGNSAPDKSGLPSDRFSAERTGGSVSTLTIQRTQQEDSAVYLCASSPAGGSTDTQYFGPGTRLTVL.

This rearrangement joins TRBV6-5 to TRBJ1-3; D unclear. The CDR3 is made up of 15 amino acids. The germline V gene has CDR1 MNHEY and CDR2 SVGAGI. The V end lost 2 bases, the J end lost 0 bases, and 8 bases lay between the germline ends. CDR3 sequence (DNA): TGTGCCAGCAGTTACGCGGGTCCCTCTGGAAACACCATATATTTT. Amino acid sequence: CASSYAGPSGNTIYF.

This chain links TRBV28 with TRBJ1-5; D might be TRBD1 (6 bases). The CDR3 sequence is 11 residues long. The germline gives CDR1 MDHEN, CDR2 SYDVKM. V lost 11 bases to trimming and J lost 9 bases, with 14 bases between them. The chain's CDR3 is CAGGAQGPQHF. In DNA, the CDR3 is TGTGCCGGGGGGGCCCAGGGGCCCCAGCATTTT.

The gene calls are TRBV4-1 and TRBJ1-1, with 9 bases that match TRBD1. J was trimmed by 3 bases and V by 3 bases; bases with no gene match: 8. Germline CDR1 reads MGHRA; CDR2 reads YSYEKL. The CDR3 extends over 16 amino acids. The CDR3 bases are TGCGCCAGCAGCCATATTTACAGGGGGCGCGACACTGAAGCTTTCTTT. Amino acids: CASSHIYRGRDTEAFF.

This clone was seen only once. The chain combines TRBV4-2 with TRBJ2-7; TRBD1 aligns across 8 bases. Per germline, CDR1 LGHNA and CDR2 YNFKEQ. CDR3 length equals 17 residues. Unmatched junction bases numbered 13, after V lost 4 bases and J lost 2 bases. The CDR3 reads CASSRTSPGTGPYEQYF. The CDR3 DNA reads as TGTGCCAGCAGCCGAACTAGTCCCGGGACAGGACCCTACGAGCAGTACTTC.

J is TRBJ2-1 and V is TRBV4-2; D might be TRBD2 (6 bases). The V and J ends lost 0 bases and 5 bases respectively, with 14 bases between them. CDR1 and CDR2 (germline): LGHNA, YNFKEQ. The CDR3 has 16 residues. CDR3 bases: TGTGCCAGCAGCCAAGATCTGGGACTGGGAAACAATGAGCAGTTCTTC. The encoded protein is CASSQDLGLGNNEQFF.

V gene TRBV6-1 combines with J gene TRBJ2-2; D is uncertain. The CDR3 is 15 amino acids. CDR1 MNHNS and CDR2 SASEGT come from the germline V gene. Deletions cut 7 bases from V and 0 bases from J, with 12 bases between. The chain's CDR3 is CASTLSSTNTGELFF. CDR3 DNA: TGTGCCAGCACCCTTTCGAGTACGAACACCGGGGAGCTGTTTTTT.

The CDR3: CASSESRSNTGELFF. The CDR3 DNA sequence: TGTGCCAGCAGTGAAAGTCGTTCGAACACCGGGGAGCTGTTTTTT. The rearrangement uses TRBV2 and TRBJ2-2; D remains ambiguous. CDR3 length: 15 amino acids. V lost 2 bases, J lost 0 bases, and 7 bases lay in between. CDR1 SNHLY and CDR2 FYNNEI come from the germline V gene.

This CDR3 is CASSSQGRGGTDTQYF. The CDR3 nucleotides are TGTGCCAGCAGCTCCCAGGGTAGAGGGGGTACAGATACGCAGTATTTT. This rearrangement joins TRBV28 to TRBJ2-3; possible D gene TRBD1, 6 bases. Germline V lookup: CDR1 MDHEN, CDR2 SYDVKM. Trimming removed 6 bases at V and 3 bases at J, with 19 bases between. CDR3 length: 16 residues.

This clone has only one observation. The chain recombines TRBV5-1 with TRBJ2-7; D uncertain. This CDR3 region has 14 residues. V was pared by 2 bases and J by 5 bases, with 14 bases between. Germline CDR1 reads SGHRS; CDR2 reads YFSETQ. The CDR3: CASSFRVLSDEQYF. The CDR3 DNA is TGCGCCAGCAGCTTTAGGGTTTTGAGCGACGAGCAGTACTTC.

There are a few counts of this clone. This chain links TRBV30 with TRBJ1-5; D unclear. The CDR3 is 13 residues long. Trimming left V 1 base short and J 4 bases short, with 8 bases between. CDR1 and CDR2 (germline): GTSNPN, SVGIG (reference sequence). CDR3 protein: CAWSAAFNQPQHF. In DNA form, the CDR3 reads TGTGCCTGGAGTGCGGCCTTTAATCAGCCCCAGCATTTT.

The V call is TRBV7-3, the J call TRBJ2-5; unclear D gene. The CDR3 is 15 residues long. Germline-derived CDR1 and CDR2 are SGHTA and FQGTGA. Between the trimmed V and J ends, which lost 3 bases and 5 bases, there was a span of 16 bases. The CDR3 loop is CASSFESAGLETQYF. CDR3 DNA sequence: TGTGCCAGCAGCTTCGAGAGTGCCGGGCTGGAGACCCAGTACTTC.

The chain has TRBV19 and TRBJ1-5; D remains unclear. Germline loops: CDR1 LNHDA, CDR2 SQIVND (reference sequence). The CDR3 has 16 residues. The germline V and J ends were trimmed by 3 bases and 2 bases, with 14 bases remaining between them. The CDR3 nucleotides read TGTGCCAGTAGTATGGTAAGCCCACTAGGCAATCAGCCCCAGCATTTT. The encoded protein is CASSMVSPLGNQPQHF. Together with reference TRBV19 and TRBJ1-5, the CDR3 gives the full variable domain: DGGITQSPKYLFRKEGQNVTLSCEQNLNHDAMYWYRQDPGQGLRLIYYSQIVNDFQKGDIAEGYSVSREKKESFPLTVTSAQKNPTAFYLCASSMVSPLGNQPQHFGDGTRLSIL.

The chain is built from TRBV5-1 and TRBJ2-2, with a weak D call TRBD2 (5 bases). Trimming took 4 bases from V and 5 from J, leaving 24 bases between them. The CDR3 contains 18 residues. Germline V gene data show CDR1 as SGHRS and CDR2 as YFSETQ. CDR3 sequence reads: CASSPSRALALGTGELFF. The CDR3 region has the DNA TGCGCCAGCAGCCCATCGCGGGCCCTCGCACTTGGGACCGGGGAGCTGTTTTTT. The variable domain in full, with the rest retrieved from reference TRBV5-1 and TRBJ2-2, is KAGVTQTPRYLIKTRGQQVTLSCSPISGHRSVSWYQQTPGQGLQFLFEYFSETQRNKGNFPGRFSGRQFSNSRSEMNVSTLELGDSALYLCASSPSRALALGTGELFFGEGSRLTVL.

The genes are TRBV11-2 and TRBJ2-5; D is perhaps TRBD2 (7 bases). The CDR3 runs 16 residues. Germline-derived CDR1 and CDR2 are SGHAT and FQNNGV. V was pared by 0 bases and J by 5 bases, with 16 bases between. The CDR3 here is CASSLDGVGGGETQYF. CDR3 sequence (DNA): TGTGCCAGCAGCTTAGATGGCGTTGGGGGGGGCGAGACCCAGTACTTC.

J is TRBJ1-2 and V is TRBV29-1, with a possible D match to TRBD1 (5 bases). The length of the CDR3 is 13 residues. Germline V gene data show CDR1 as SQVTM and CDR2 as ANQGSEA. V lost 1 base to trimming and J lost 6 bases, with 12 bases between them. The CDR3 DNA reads TGCAGCGTTGAAGTGGGGGTGGAAGATGGCTACACCTTC. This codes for CSVEVGVEDGYTF.

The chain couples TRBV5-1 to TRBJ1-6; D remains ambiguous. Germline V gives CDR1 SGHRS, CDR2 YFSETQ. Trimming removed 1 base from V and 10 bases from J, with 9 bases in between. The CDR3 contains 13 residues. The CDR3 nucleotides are TGCGCCAGCAGCTTGAAGTCTGACTCACCCCTCCACTTT. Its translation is CASSLKSDSPLHF.

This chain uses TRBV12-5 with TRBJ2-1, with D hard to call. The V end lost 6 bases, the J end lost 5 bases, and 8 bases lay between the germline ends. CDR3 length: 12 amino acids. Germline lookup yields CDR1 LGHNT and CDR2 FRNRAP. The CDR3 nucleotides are TGTGCTAGTGGGCGCCATGACAATGAGCAGTTCTTC. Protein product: CASGRHDNEQFF.

CDR3 sequence reads: CASIRPIGRGGRTEAFF. CDR3 sequence (DNA): TGTGCCAGTATTCGGCCCATTGGGAGGGGGGGAAGGACTGAAGCTTTCTTT. This chain uses TRBV19 with TRBJ1-1, with D maybe TRBD1 (6 bases). In germline, CDR1 is LNHDA, CDR2 SQIVND (reference sequence). The CDR3 has 17 residues. V was clipped by 7 bases and J by 5 bases, with 26 bases between them.

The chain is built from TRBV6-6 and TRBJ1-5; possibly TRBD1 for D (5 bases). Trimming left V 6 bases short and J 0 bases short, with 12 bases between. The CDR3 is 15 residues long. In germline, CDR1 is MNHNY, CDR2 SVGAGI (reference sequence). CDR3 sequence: CASRRDSNSNQPQHF. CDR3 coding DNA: TGTGCCAGCAGAAGAGACAGCAATAGCAATCAGCCCCAGCATTTT.

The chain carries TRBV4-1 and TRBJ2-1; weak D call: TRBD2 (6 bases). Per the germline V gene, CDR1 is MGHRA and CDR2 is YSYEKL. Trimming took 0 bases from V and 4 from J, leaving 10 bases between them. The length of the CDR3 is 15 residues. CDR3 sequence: CASSQEEDYYNEQFF. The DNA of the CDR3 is TGCGCCAGCAGCCAAGAAGAGGACTATTACAATGAGCAGTTCTTC.

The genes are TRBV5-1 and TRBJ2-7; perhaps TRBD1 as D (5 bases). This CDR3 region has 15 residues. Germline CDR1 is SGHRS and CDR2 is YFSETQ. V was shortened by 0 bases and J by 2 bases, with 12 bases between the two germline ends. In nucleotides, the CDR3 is TGCGCCAGCAGCTTGGCAGGGATGGTGGCCTACGAGCAGTACTTC. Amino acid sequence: CASSLAGMVAYEQYF.

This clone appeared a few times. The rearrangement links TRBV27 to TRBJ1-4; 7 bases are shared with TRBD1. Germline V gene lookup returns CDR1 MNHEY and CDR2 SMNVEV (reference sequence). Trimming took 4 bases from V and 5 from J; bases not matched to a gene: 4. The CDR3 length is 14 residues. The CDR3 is CASSSTGRNEKLFF. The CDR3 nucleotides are TGTGCCAGCAGTTCGACAGGGAGAAATGAAAAACTGTTTTTT. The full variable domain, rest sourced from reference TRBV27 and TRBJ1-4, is EAQVTQNPRYLITVTGKKLTVTCSQNMNHEYMSWYRQDPGLGLRQIYYSMNVEVTDKGDVPEGYKVSRKEKRNFPLILESPSPNQTSLYFCASSSTGRNEKLFFGSGTQLSVL.

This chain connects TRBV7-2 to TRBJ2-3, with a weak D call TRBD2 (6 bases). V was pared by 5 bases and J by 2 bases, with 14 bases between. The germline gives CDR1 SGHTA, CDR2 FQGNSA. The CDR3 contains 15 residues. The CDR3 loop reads CASSMGSGYTDTQYF. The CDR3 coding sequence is TGTGCCAGCAGCATGGGGAGCGGGTACACAGATACGCAGTATTTT.

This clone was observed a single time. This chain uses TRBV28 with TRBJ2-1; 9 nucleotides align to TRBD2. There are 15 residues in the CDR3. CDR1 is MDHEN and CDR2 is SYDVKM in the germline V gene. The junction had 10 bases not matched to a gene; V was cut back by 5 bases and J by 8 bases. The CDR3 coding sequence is TGTGCCAGCAGTGGGAGGACTAGCGTGGCTGATGAGCAGTTCTTC. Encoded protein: CASSGRTSVADEQFF.

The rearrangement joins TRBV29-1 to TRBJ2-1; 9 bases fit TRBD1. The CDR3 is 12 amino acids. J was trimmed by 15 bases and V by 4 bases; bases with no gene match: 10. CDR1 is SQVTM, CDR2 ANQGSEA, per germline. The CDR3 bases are TGCAGCGTTGGATCCACAGGGGGCTTAGGGTTCTTC. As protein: CSVGSTGGLGFF.

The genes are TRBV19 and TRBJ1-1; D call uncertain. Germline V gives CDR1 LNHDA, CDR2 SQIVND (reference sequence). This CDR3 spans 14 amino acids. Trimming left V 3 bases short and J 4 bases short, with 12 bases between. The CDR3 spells CASSISWMATEAFF. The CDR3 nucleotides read TGTGCCAGTAGTATTTCTTGGATGGCCACTGAAGCTTTCTTT.

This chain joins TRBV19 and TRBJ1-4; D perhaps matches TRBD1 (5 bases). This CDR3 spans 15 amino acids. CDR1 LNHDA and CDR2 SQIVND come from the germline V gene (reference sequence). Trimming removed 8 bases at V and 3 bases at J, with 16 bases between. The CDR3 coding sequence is TGTGCCAGTGCCGATGGGGGGATCCCTAATGAAAAACTGTTTTTT. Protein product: CASADGGIPNEKLFF.

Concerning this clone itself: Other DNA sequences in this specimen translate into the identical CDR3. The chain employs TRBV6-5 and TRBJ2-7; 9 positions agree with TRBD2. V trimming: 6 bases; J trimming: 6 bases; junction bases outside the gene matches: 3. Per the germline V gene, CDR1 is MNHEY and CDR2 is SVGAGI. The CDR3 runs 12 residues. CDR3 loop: CASRGLAGEQYF. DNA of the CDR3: TGTGCCAGCAGGGGACTAGCCGGCGAGCAGTACTTC.

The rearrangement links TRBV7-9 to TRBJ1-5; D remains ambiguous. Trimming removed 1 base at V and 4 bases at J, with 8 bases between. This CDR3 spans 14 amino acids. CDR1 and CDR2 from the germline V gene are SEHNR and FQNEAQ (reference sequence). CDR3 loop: CASSLELANQPQHF. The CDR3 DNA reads TGTGCCAGCAGCTTAGAATTGGCTAATCAGCCCCAGCATTTT.